The text below deals with one T cell receptor (beta chain). V was shortened by 1 base and J by 6 bases, with 9 bases between the two germline ends. Looked up from germline, CDR1 is MGHRA and CDR2 is YSYEKL. The CDR3 is 13 residues long. How the authors handled the data: Researchers report that nucleated cell counts were estimated from reference gene primer amplification. Here immunoSEQ multiplex PCR was the method, and the copy in TCRdb shows in-frame clones only, minus some. V and J calls and clone size come straight from that table; D and trimming were deduced from the DNA. The sample contains around 700,000 clones, 70% to 90% of which appear only once. The data were taken from a study of blood T cell repertoires in COVID-19. Study background: The United States, Italy and Spain provided the acute and convalescent COVID-19 samples. Sources were T cells, B-cell-depleted T cells, or PBMCs; the material itself was cDNA or gDNA.

This rearrangement joins TRBV4-1 to TRBJ1-2; D perhaps matches TRBD1 (5 bases). Material for sequencing was peripheral blood. This TCR was recovered from a woman under 30 with acute or convalescent COVID-19. CDR3 nucleotide sequence: TGCGCCAGCAGCCAAGTGGAAGGGGATGGCTACACCTTC. Protein: CASSQVEGDGYTF.